This T cell receptor (beta chain) was recovered during a study of blood T cell repertoires in COVID-19. On the study more broadly: Italy, Spain and the United States were the sources of the convalescent and acute COVID-19 samples. T cells, B-cell-depleted T cells, or PBMCs provided the cDNA or gDNA that served as material.

Repertoires were generated with immunoSEQ multiplex PCR, while TCRdb's copy carries only in-frame clones and drops some. The sample holds 200,000 to 300,000 clones; around 88% are singletons and the top ten take about 3.3%. Germline loops: CDR1 SGHTS, CDR2 YDEGEE. This CDR3 has 13 residues. Trimming removed 2 bases at V and 9 bases at J, with 12 bases between. Ages ranged from about 18 to 89 years, with residence in fewer than 25 US areas. V and J are TRBV5-8 and TRBJ2-1, with D perhaps matching TRBD1 (5 bases). The sequence was obtained from a woman between 40 and 50 years old with acute COVID-19. Sequencing was done on a sample of PBMCs or T cells enriched from blood (not recorded which). The CDR3 protein is CASSFPGFPEQFF. The CDR3 DNA follows: TGTGCCAGCAGCTTCCCAGGGTTTCCTGAGCAGTTCTTC.